The T cell receptor beta chain under discussion was sequenced for a study of blood T cell dynamics during melanoma immunotherapy. The overall study: First-line therapy was either pembrolizumab or nivolumab with ipilimumab for metastatic melanoma.

This clone came up a few times. Germline lookup yields CDR1 SNHLY and CDR2 FYNNEI. There are 13 residues in the CDR3. V lost 0 bases, J lost 11 bases, and 11 bases lay in between. As for time point: pre-treatment baseline. Response was assessed by RECIST 1.1 at 12 weeks, except a couple of rapid progressors. Each bulk PBMC sample had around 360 ng DNA loaded. Data came from immunoSEQ multiplex PCR; TCRdb stores just in-frame clones and leaves some out. The sample carries fewer than 11,000 clones, 88% recorded once. The sequence derives from a human donor with melanoma. Sample: blood, taken from a patient treated with checkpoint blockade. The gene calls are TRBV2 and TRBJ1-5; D is unclear. CDR3 bases: TGTGCCAGCAGTGAAGCCCCCACTCCGACCCAGCATTTT. Its translation: CASSEAPTPTQHF.